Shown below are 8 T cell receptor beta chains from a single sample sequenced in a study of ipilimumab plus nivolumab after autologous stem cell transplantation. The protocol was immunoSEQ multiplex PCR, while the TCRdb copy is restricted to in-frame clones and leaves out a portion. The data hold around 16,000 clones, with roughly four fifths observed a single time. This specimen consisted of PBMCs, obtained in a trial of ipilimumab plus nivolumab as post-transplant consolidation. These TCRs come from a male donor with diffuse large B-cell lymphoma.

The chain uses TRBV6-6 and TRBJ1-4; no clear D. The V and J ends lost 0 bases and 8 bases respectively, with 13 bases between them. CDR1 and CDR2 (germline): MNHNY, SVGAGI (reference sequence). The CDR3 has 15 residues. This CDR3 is CASSYSSSRGEKLFF. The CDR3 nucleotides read TGTGCCAGCAGTTACTCTTCATCACGTGGGGAAAAACTGTTTTTT.

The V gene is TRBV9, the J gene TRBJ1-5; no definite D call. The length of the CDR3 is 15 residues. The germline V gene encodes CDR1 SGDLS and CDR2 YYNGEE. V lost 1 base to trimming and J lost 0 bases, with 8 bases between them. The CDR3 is CASSVSPASNQPQHF. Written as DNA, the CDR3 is TGTGCCAGCAGCGTATCCCCCGCTAGCAATCAGCCCCAGCATTTT.

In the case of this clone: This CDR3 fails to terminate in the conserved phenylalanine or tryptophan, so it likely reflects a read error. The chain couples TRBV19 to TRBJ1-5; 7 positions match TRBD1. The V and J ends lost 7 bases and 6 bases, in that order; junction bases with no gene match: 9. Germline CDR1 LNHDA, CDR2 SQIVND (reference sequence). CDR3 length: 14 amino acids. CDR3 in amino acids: CASTPRQGSQPQHL. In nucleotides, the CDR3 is TGTGCCAGTACCCCACGACAGGGCTCTCAGCCCCAGCATCTT.

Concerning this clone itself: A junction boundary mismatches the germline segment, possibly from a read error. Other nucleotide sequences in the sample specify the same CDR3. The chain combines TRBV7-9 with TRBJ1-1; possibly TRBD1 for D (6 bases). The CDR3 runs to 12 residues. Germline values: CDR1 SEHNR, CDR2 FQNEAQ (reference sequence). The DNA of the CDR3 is TGCGCCAGCAGCTTAGTTGACAGGGAAGCTTTCTTT. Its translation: CASSLVDREAFF.

CDR3 nucleotide sequence: TGTGCCAGCAGCCGGCGCATGGGGGGGACGGGTGGCTACACCTTC. Translated: CASSRRMGGTGGYTF. The V call is TRBV7-2, the J call TRBJ1-2; weak D call: TRBD1 (5 bases). V was trimmed by 5 bases and J by 7 bases, leaving 20 bases between them. The CDR3 runs 15 residues. Germline V gives CDR1 SGHTA, CDR2 FQGNSA.

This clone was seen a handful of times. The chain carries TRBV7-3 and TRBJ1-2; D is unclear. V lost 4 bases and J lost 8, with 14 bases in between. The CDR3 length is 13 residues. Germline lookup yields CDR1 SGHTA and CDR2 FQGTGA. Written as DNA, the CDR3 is TGTGCCAGCAGCTCCGGACGGTCAAGCGGCTACACCTTC. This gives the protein CASSSGRSSGYTF.

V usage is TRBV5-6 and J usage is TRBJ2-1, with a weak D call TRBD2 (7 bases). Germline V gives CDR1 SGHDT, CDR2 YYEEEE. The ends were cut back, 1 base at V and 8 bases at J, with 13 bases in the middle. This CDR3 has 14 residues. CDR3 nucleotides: TGTGCCAGCAGCTTGAAGGGGGGGCGGTATGAGCAGTTCTTC. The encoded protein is CASSLKGGRYEQFF.

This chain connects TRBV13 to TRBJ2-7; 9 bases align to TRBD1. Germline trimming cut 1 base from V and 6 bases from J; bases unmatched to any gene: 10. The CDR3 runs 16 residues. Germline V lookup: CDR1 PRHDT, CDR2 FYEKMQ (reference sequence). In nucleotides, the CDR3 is TGTGCCAGCAGCTTAGCCCCGGGACAGGGAAACTCCGAGCAGTACTTC. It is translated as CASSLAPGQGNSEQYF.